The present T cell receptor (beta chain) was sequenced within a study of identifying expanded T cells in peripheral blood. Study-level points and caveats: Two-week clone count variance significantly increased as total template count grew.

Collection occurred without any documented infections or immune events in donors. This clone was seen more than once but under ten times. Its matching antigen is unknown. At one end, the junction sequence differs from germline, possibly due to a read error. Clones were sequenced by immunoSEQ multiplex PCR, and TCRdb holds only the in-frame ones, with some missing. The data contain about 52,000 clones, approximately 79% of them seen just once; the ten biggest clones take up approximately 14%. Per the germline V gene, CDR1 is MGHRA and CDR2 is YSYEKL. The CDR3 runs to 13 residues. The receptor comes from a person between 18 and 75 years old in good health. The chain links TRBV4-1 to TRBJ1-4; no definite D call. The sequenced sample was blood. CDR3 region: CASRQGLGEKLFF. DNA of the CDR3: TGCGCCAGCAGACAAGGCCTGGGTGAAAAACTGTTTTTT.